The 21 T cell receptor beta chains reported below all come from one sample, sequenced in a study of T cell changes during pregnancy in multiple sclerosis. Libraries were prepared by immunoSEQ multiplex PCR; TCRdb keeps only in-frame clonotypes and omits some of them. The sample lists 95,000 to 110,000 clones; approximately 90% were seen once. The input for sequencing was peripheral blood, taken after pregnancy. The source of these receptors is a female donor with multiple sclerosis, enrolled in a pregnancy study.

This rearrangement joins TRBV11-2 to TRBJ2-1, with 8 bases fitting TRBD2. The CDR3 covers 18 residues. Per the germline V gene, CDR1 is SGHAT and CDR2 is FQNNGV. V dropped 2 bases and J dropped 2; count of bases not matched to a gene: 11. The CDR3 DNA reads TGTGCCAGCAGCTTATTGGGGAGCGGGAGAAGAACCTACAATGAGCAGTTCTTC. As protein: CASSLLGSGRRTYNEQFF.

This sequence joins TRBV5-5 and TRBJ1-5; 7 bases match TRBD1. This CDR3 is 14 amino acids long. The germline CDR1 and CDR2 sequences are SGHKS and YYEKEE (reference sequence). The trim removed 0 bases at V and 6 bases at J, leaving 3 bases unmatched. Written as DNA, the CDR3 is TGTGCCAGCAGCTTGGCAACAGGGGTTCAGCCCCAGCATTTT. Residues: CASSLATGVQPQHF.

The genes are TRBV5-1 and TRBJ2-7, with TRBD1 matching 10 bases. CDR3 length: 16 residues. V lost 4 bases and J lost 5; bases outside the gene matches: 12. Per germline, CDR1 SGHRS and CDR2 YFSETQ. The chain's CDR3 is CASSATTGGGPHEQYF. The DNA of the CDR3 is TGCGCCAGCAGCGCTACGACAGGGGGCGGACCCCACGAGCAGTACTTC. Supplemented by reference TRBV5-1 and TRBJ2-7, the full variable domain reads KAGVTQTPRYLIKTRGQQVTLSCSPISGHRSVSWYQQTPGQGLQFLFEYFSETQRNKGNFPGRFSGRQFSNSRSEMNVSTLELGDSALYLCASSATTGGGPHEQYFGPGTRLTVT.

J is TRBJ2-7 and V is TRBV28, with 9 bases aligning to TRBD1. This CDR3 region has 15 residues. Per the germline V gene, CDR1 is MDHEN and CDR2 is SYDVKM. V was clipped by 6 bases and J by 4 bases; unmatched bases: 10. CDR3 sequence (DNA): TGTGCCAGCAGCTCTTCCGGGACAGGGCTGTACGAGCAGTACTTC. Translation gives CASSSSGTGLYEQYF.

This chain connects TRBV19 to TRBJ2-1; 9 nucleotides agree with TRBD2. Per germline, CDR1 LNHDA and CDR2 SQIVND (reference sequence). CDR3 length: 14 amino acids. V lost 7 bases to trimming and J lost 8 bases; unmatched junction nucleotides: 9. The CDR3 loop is CASKGASGIDEQFF. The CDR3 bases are TGTGCCAGTAAAGGAGCTAGCGGGATCGATGAGCAGTTCTTC.

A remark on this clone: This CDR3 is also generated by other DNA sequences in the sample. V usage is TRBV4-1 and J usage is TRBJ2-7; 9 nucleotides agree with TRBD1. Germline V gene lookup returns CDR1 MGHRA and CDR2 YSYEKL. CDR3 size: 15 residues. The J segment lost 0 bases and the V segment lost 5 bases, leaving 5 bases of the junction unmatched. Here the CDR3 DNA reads TGCGCCAGCAGCTTACCGGGACAGGGCTCCTACGAGCAGTACTTC. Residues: CASSLPGQGSYEQYF.

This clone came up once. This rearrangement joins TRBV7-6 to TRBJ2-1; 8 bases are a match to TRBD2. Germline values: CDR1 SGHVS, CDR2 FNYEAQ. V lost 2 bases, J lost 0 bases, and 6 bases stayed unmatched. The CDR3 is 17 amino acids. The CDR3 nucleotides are TGTGCCAGCAGCTTACGGGAGCGGGAGCGCTCCTACAATGAGCAGTTCTTC. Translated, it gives CASSLRERERSYNEQFF. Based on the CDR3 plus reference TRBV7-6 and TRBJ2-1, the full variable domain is GAGVSQSPRYKVTKRGQDVALRCDPISGHVSLYWYRQALGQGPEFLTYFNYEAQQDKSGLPNDRFSAERPEGSISTLTIQRTEQRDSAMYRCASSLRERERSYNEQFFGPGTRLTVL.

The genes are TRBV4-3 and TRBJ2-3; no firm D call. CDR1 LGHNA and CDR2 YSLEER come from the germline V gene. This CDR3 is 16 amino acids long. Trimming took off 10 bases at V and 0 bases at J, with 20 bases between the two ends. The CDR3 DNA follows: TGCGCCACCAAGCCAGCTGGCGGTTATAGCACAGATACGCAGTATTTT. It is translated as CATKPAGGYSTDTQYF.

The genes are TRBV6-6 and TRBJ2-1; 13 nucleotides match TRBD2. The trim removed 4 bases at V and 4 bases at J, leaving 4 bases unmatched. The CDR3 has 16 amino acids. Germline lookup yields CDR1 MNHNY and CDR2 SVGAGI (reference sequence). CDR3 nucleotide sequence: TGTGCCAGCAGTTCGACTAGCGGGGGGCCATACAATGAGCAGTTCTTC. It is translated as CASSSTSGGPYNEQFF.

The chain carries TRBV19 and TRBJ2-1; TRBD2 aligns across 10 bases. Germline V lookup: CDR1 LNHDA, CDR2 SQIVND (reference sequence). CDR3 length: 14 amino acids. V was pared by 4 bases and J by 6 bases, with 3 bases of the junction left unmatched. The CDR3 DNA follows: TGTGCCAGTAGTAGTGCTAGCGGGAGCAATGAGCAGTTCTTC. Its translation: CASSSASGSNEQFF.

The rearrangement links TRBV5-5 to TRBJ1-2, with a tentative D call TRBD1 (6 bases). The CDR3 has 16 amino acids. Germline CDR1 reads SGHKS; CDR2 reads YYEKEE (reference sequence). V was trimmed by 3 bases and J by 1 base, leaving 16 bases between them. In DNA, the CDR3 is TGTGCCAGCAGCTCGGGGGGCGACAGGAATAACTATGGCTACACCTTC. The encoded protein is CASSSGGDRNNYGYTF. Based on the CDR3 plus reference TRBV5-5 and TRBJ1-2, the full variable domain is DAGVTQSPTHLIKTRGQQVTLRCSPISGHKSVSWYQQVLGQGPQFIFQYYEKEERGRGNFPDRFSARQFPNYSSELNVNALLLGDSALYLCASSSGGDRNNYGYTFGSGTRLTVV.

CDR3 amino acids: CAWRGTRSYEQYF. The CDR3 DNA is TGTGCCTGGAGAGGGACACGCTCCTACGAGCAGTACTTC. V and J are TRBV30 and TRBJ2-7, with a weak D call TRBD1 (6 bases). The CDR3 is 13 amino acids. From germline, CDR1 is GTSNPN and CDR2 SVGIG (reference sequence). V shed 3 bases and J shed 0 bases, with 9 bases lying between them.

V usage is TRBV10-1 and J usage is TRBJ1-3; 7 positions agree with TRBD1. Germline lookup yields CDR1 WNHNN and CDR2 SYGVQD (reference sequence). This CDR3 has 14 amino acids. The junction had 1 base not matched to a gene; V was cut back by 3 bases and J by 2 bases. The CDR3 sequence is CASSDRGAGNTIYF. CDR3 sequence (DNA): TGCGCCAGCAGTGACAGGGGGGCTGGAAACACCATATATTTT.

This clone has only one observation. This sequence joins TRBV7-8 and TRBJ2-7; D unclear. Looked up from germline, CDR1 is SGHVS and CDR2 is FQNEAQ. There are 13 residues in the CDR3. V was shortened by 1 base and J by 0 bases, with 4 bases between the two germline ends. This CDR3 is CASSLGRSYEQYF. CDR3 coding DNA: TGTGCCAGCAGCTTAGGTCGCTCCTACGAGCAGTACTTC.

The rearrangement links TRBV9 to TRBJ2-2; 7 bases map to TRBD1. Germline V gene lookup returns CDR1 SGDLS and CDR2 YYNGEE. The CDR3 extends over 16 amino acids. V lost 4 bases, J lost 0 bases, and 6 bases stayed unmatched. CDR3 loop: CASSTGQVSNTGELFF. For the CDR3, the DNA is TGTGCCAGCAGCACCGGACAGGTCTCGAACACCGGGGAGCTGTTTTTT.

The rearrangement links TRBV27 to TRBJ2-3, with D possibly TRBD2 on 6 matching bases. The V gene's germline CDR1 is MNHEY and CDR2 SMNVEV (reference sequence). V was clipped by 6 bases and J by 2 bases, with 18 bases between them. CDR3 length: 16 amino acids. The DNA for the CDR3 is TGTGCCAGCAGGACGACACCCGGGGGATTCACAGATACGCAGTATTTT. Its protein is CASRTTPGGFTDTQYF.

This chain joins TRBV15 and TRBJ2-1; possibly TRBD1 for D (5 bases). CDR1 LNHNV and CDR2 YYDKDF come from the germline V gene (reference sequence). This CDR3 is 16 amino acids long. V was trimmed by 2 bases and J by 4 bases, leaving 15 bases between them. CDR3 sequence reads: CATSRMGQLPYNEQFF. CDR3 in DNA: TGTGCCACCAGCAGAATGGGGCAGCTACCTTACAATGAGCAGTTCTTC.

Here the CDR3 reads CASSFGPTTRDRYF. CDR3 bases: TGTGCCAGCAGTTTTGGCCCAACTACGAGGGATCGGTACTTC. This rearrangement joins TRBV27 to TRBJ2-7; possible D gene TRBD2, 5 bases. Germline CDR1 MNHEY, CDR2 SMNVEV (reference sequence). V shed 3 bases and J shed 12 bases, with 21 bases lying between them. CDR3 length equals 14 residues.

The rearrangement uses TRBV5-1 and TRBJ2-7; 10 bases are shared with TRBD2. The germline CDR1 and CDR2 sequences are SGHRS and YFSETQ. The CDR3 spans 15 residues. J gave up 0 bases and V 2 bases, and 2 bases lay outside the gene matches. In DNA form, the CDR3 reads TGCGCCAGCAGCTTTTTAGCGGGGGGCTCCTACGAGCAGTACTTC. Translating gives CASSFLAGGSYEQYF.

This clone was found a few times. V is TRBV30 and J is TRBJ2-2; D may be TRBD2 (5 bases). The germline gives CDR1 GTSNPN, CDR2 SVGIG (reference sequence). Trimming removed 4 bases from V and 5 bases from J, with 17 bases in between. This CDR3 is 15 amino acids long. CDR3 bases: TGTGCCTGGACCCTGTCGCGGGCAGGTACCGGGGAGCTGTTTTTT. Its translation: CAWTLSRAGTGELFF.

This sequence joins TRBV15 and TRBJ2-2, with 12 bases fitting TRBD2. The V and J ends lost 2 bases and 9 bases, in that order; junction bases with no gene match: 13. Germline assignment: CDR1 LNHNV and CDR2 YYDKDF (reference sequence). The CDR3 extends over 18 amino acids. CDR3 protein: CATSRPYRLAGVLRELFF. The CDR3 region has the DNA TGTGCCACCAGCAGACCCTACCGACTAGCGGGAGTTCTTCGGGAGCTGTTTTTT.